The TCR beta chain described here comes from a study of T cells expressing NK-cell markers. The CDR3 length is 15 residues. CDR1 MNHEY and CDR2 SVGAGI come from the germline V gene. What made the TCR beta cDNA was 5'RACE template switching with UMIs. From its re-call of the 5' RACE reads, TCRdb lists each CDR3 protein once, without DNA. The sample table includes a few hundred thousand distinct CDR3 sequences. This chain links TRBV6-5 with TRBJ2-3; no DNA is available, so the TRBD2 call from TCRdb remains unchecked. Input material: blood T cells: a sorted CD56 or NKG2C T cell subset, CD4+ or CD8+ T cells, or bulk PBMC T cells (not recorded which). The TCR originated in a man aged 18-70 years in good health. The CDR3: CASSYSGGSTDTQYF.